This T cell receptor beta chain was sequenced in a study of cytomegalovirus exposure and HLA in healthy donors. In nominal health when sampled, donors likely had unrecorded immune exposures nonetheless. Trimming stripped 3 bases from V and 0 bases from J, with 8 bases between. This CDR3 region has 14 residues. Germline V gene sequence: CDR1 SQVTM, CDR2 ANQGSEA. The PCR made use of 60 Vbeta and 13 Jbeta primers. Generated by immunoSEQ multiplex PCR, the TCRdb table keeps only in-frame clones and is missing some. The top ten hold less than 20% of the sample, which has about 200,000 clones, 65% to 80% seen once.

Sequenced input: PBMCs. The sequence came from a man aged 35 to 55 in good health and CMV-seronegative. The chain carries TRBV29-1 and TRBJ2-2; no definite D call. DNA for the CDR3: TGCAGCGTTGACAGAAACACGAACACCGGGGAGCTGTTTTTT. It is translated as CSVDRNTNTGELFF.